These 9 T cell receptor beta chains share one sample of origin, sequenced in a study of identical twins. One entry per CDR3 protein results from TCRdb running MiXCR on the 5' RACE reads. The sample lists 700,000 or so distinct CDR3 sequences, around 8.6% seen once, with approximately 0.96% in the top ten. The same data also went into a second study, on yellow fever vaccine responses in identical twins.

The sequenced sample was PBMCs. These TCRs come from a woman aged 18 to 35 in good health.

This sequence joins TRBV2 and TRBJ2-7; D is uncertain. Trimming removed 3 bases at V and 4 bases at J, with 16 bases between. Looked up from germline, CDR1 is SNHLY and CDR2 is FYNNEI. This CDR3 has 15 amino acids. CDR3 in amino acids: CASSDMVVGIYEQYF. The CDR3 nucleotides are TGTGCCAGCAGTGATATGGTAGTTGGGATTTACGAGCAGTACTTC.

The chain couples TRBV6-4 to TRBJ2-1; D perhaps matches TRBD1 (6 bases). Deletions cut 3 bases from V and 2 bases from J, with 11 bases between. Germline V gene data show CDR1 as MRHNA and CDR2 as SNTAGT. This CDR3 has 15 residues. This CDR3 is CASSESRGPYNEQFF. In DNA, the CDR3 is TGTGCCAGCAGTGAATCCAGGGGCCCCTACAATGAGCAGTTCTTC.

The chain combines TRBV20-1 with TRBJ1-2; D is unresolved. Germline V CDR1 and CDR2: DFQATT, SNEGSKA (reference sequence). This CDR3 contains 11 residues. Trimming pared 0 bases from V and 13 bases from J, leaving 12 bases between. The CDR3 is CSAREDGSCTF. DNA for the CDR3: TGCAGTGCTAGAGAAGATGGATCCTGCACCTTC.

This clonotype showed up just a few times. The chain carries TRBV6-4 and TRBJ2-2, with 10 bases that match TRBD2. Germline CDR1 MRHNA, CDR2 SNTAGT. J was trimmed by 4 bases and V by 4 bases; bases with no gene match: 3. This CDR3 has 15 amino acids. CDR3 amino acids: CASSALAGVTGELFF. The CDR3 DNA reads as TGTGCCAGCAGTGCTCTAGCGGGAGTCACCGGGGAGCTGTTTTTT.

The rearrangement joins TRBV7-2 to TRBJ2-7; 11 nucleotides match TRBD2. Unmatched junction bases numbered 10, after V lost 2 bases and J lost 1 base. CDR1 and CDR2 from the germline V gene are SGHTA and FQGNSA. This CDR3 contains 18 residues. This chain's CDR3 is CASSLRLAGGPVSYEQYF. Written as DNA, the CDR3 is TGTGCCAGCAGCTTACGGCTAGCGGGAGGACCAGTTTCCTACGAGCAGTACTTC.

This clonotype was observed a few times. V is TRBV29-1 and J is TRBJ2-5; 7 bases agree with TRBD2. The CDR3 is made up of 14 amino acids. Trimming at V came to 6 bases and at J to 3 bases, leaving 10 bases not matched to a gene. CDR1 is SQVTM, CDR2 ANQGSEA, per germline. Here the CDR3 reads CSVGGWLEKETQYF. The CDR3 coding sequence is TGCAGCGTGGGAGGGTGGCTGGAAAAAGAGACCCAGTACTTC.

This clonotype occurred many times. V and J are TRBV7-8 and TRBJ1-2; no clear D gene. The CDR3 is 14 residues long. The germline V and J ends were trimmed by 5 bases and 2 bases, with 12 bases remaining between them. CDR1 and CDR2 (germline): SGHVS, FQNEAQ. The CDR3 sequence: CASSPMAPNYGYTF. Written as DNA, the CDR3 is TGTGCCAGCAGCCCCATGGCCCCCAACTATGGCTACACCTTC.

This clonotype was observed many times. The chain combines TRBV7-2 with TRBJ2-7; no definite D call. Germline V gives CDR1 SGHTA, CDR2 FQGNSA. This CDR3 region has 15 residues. Trimming removed 5 bases from V and 0 bases from J, with 14 bases in between. CDR3 nucleotide sequence: TGTGCCAGCAGCCAATGGACGGTTAGCTCCTACGAGCAGTACTTC. This encodes CASSQWTVSSYEQYF.

The table lists this clonotype with a few counts. Possible read error: a much larger clone is one base away. The chain joins TRBV29-1 to TRBJ2-2; D is undetermined. Trimming left V 3 bases short and J 0 bases short, with 5 bases between. CDR1 SQVTM and CDR2 ANQGSEA come from the germline V gene. This CDR3 region has 13 residues. CDR3 sequence: CSVDWANTGELFF. The CDR3 DNA follows: TGCAGCGTTGACTGGGCGAACACCGGGGAGCTGTTTTTT.